A single TCR beta chain is shown here with its context. This sample was included in a study of technical replicates of blood from several donors. The table came from immunoSEQ multiplex PCR; TCRdb's copy has only in-frame clones and leaves some out. The data contain 40,000 to 55,000 clones, approximately 94% of them singletons. The sequencing sample was made of T cells isolated from PBMCs. The TCR sequence derives from a human donor in good health.

The CDR3 loop reads CASRQGENEQYF. CDR3 DNA: TGTGCCAGCAGACAGGGGGAGAACGAGCAGTACTTC. The chain couples TRBV27 to TRBJ2-7; 8 positions agree with TRBD1. The CDR3 extends over 12 amino acids. With V trimmed by 6 bases and J by 5 bases, 3 bases remained unmatched. Germline V gives CDR1 MNHEY, CDR2 SMNVEV (reference sequence).